This T cell receptor (beta chain) was identified during a study of T cells in Graves' hyperthyroidism and ophthalmopathy. Study results and limitations: Ophthalmopathy and stable hyperthyroidism were separated by a 13 V-J model. Most thyroid-expanded clonotypes above 0.001 were also found in blood.

V lost 3 bases and J lost 0, with 9 bases in between. Germline values: CDR1 MDHEN, CDR2 SYDVKM. The CDR3 consists of 14 residues. Note on this clonotype: Its antigen remains unknown.

RNA transcripts yielded amplified TCR beta CDR3 regions. Researchers ran a first-round RT-PCR on the TCR CDR3 using the HTBI primer set. TCRdb re-called the multiplex PCR reads through MiXCR, storing one row per CDR3 protein. The data show approximately 620,000 distinct CDR3 sequences, roughly 13% seen once. Those with hyperthyroidism were 18 to 65 years old, newly diagnosed, and ill for under 2 months. Exclusion of a patient resulted from uncontrolled infection, other autoimmune disease, pregnancy or lactation. The J gene is TRBJ2-7, the V gene TRBV28; D unresolved. The sequenced sample consisted of blood. This clonotype was sampled from a woman in her 30s with Graves' hyperthyroidism that later progressed to Graves' ophthalmopathy. In nucleotides, the CDR3 is TGTGCCAGCAGTTTCTCTCTAAGCTCCTACGAGCAGTACTTC. It codes for CASSFSLSSYEQYF.